The clone carrying this TCR beta chain was picked up a small number of times. It was RNA transcripts that yielded the amplified TCR beta CDR3 regions. The HTBI primer set was used in a first-round RT-PCR of the TCR CDR3. TCRdb re-derived calls from the multiplex PCR reads in MiXCR, one entry per CDR3 protein. The sample records approximately 620,000 distinct CDR3 sequences, 15% to 20% being singletons. This record comes from a study of T cells in Graves' hyperthyroidism and ophthalmopathy. The CDR3 has 12 residues. Per the germline V gene, CDR1 is DFQATT and CDR2 is SNEGSKA (reference sequence). The germline V and J ends were trimmed by 0 bases and 5 bases, with 7 bases remaining between them. Used for diagnoses were clinical symptoms, serum thyroxine and TRAb, thyroid ultrasound and orbital computed tomography.

The receptor comes from a woman aged 40 to 50 with Graves' ophthalmopathy. This rearrangement joins TRBV20-1 to TRBJ1-2; D gene ambiguous. Input material: blood. CDR3 region: CSAREGGYGYTF. In DNA form, the CDR3 reads TGCAGTGCTAGAGAGGGAGGGTATGGCTACACCTTC.